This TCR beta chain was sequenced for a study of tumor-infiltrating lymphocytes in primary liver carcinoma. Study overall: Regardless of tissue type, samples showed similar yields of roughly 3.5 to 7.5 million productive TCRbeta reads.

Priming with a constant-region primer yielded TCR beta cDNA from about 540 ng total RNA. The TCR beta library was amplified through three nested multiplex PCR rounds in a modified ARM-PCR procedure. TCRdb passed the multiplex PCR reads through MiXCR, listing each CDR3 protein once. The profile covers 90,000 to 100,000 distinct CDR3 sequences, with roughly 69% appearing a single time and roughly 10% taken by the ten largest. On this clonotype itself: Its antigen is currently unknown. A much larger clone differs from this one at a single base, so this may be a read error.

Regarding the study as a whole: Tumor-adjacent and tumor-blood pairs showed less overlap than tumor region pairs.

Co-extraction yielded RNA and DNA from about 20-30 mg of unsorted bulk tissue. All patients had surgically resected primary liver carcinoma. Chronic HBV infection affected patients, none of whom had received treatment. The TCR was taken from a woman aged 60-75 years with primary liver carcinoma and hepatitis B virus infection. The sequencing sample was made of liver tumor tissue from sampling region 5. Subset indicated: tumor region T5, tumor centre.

CDR3 loop: CASCWGIEQFF. CDR3 DNA: TGTGCCAGCTGTTGGGGGATTGAGCAGTTCTTC. The V call is TRBV28, the J call TRBJ2-1, with D perhaps given as TRBD1 or TRBD2 (5 bases each). The length of the CDR3 is 11 residues. Deletions cut 8 bases from V and 9 bases from J, with 11 bases between. The V gene's germline CDR1 is MDHEN and CDR2 SYDVKM.